Below, 30 T cell receptor beta chains from the same sample are listed, as sequenced in a study of early T cells in non-severe SARS-CoV-2 infection. From the 5' RACE reads, TCRdb called clonotypes with MiXCR, one entry per CDR3 protein. The sample contains 80,000 to 95,000 distinct CDR3 sequences, 14% to 15% of which appear only once. Sequenced sample: whole blood. The receptors derive from an adult who was a healthcare worker with PCR-confirmed SARS-CoV-2 infection or an uninfected control (not recorded which).

In this sample, this clonotype turned up a few times. This rearrangement joins TRBV9 to TRBJ2-1; TRBD1 is a possible D gene (6 bases). CDR1 is SGDLS and CDR2 is YYNGEE in the germline V gene. The CDR3 runs 13 residues. V was trimmed by 3 bases and J by 3 bases, leaving 7 bases between them. CDR3 DNA sequence: TGTGCCAGCAGCGGAGGGGGCTACAATGAGCAGTTCTTC. This gives the protein CASSGGGYNEQFF.

This clonotype was seen more than once but under ten times. The V and J genes are TRBV5-1 and TRBJ1-2, with 11 bases lining up with TRBD1. The V gene end was trimmed by 4 bases and the J gene end by 7 bases; junction bases not matched to a gene: 9. This CDR3 is 15 amino acids long. Germline V gene sequence: CDR1 SGHRS, CDR2 YFSETQ. Here the CDR3 reads CASSPGQGAMGGYTF. DNA of the CDR3: TGCGCCAGCAGCCCAGGACAGGGGGCGATGGGTGGCTACACCTTC. Drawing the rest from reference TRBV5-1 and TRBJ1-2, the complete variable domain is KAGVTQTPRYLIKTRGQQVTLSCSPISGHRSVSWYQQTPGQGLQFLFEYFSETQRNKGNFPGRFSGRQFSNSRSEMNVSTLELGDSALYLCASSPGQGAMGGYTFGSGTRLTVV.

This clonotype has only a few counts. V and J are TRBV2 and TRBJ2-6; D is uncertain. The V end lost 6 bases, the J end lost 0 bases, and 18 bases lay between the germline ends. Per germline, CDR1 SNHLY and CDR2 FYNNEI. The CDR3 loop spans 18 amino acids. For the CDR3, the DNA is TGTGCCAGCAGGCCAAGAGAGGCGCTTCACTCTGGGGCCAACGTCCTGACTTTC. Residues: CASRPREALHSGANVLTF.

The chain couples TRBV5-4 to TRBJ1-1, with TRBD1 identical over 7 bases. This CDR3 spans 15 amino acids. V shed 5 bases and J 2 bases; nucleotides not matched to a gene: 9. The germline gives CDR1 SGHNT, CDR2 YYREEE (reference sequence). The CDR3 DNA reads TGTGCCAGCAGACAAGGGACAGCCCAAAACACTGAAGCTTTCTTT. Its protein is CASRQGTAQNTEAFF. Based on the CDR3 plus reference TRBV5-4 and TRBJ1-1, the full variable domain is ETGVTQSPTHLIKTRGQQVTLRCSSQSGHNTVSWYQQALGQGPQFIFQYYREEENGRGNFPPRFSGLQFPNYSSELNVNALELDDSALYLCASRQGTAQNTEAFFGQGTRLTVV.

The chain links TRBV2 to TRBJ1-2; D remains unclear. Trimming removed 6 bases at V and 8 bases at J, with 16 bases between. The germline gives CDR1 SNHLY, CDR2 FYNNEI. This CDR3 region has 13 residues. For the CDR3, the DNA is TGTGCCAGCAGAGCAGAGGTCCGTGAAGGCTACACCTTC. This sequence encodes CASRAEVREGYTF.

This clonotype was found many times. The chain recombines TRBV5-1 with TRBJ1-1; tentatively, D is TRBD1 (5 bases). The CDR3 is made up of 15 amino acids. V lost 0 bases, J lost 1 base, and 10 bases lay in between. CDR1 and CDR2 from the germline V gene are SGHRS and YFSETQ. CDR3 region: CASSLVVGQNTEAFF. CDR3 DNA: TGCGCCAGCAGCTTGGTGGTGGGGCAGAACACTGAAGCTTTCTTT.

The chain has TRBV12-2 and TRBJ2-3; the table names TRBD2, a call not compared with the DNA. TRBV12-2 is labeled a pseudogene. The CDR3 consists of 16 residues. The CDR3 region is CASRSPGLATADTQYF. The CDR3 DNA sequence: TGTGCAAGTCGCTCCCCGGGACTAGCAACGGCAGATACGCAGTATTTT.

CDR3 sequence: CASSINRDDEQFF. CDR3 nucleotide sequence: TGTGCCAGCTCAATCAACAGGGATGATGAGCAGTTCTTC. V and J are TRBV18 and TRBJ2-1; D may be TRBD1 (6 bases). In germline, CDR1 is KGHSH, CDR2 LQKENI. CDR3 length equals 13 residues. With 5 bases removed from V and 8 bases from J, the gap between germline ends came to 13 bases.

This clonotype was counted between two and nine times. The rearrangement links TRBV2 to TRBJ1-3; perhaps TRBD1 as D (6 bases). The CDR3 is made up of 17 amino acids. The germline CDR1 and CDR2 sequences are SNHLY and FYNNEI. V was pared by 3 bases and J by 0 bases, with 15 bases between. The CDR3 region is CASSEGPQGPSGNTIYF. In DNA form, the CDR3 reads TGTGCCAGCAGTGAGGGGCCTCAGGGGCCCTCTGGAAACACCATATATTTT. The full variable domain, rest sourced from reference TRBV2 and TRBJ1-3, is EPEVTQTPSHQVTQMGQEVILRCVPISNHLYFYWYRQILGQKVEFLVSFYNNEISEKSEIFDDQFSVERPDGSNFTLKIRSTKLEDSAMYFCASSEGPQGPSGNTIYFGEGSWLTVV.

This clonotype was picked up many times. The chain links TRBV19 to TRBJ1-4; possibly TRBD1 for D (5 bases). V was trimmed by 6 bases and J by 8 bases, leaving 10 bases between them. The germline V gene has CDR1 LNHDA and CDR2 SQIVND (reference sequence). The length of the CDR3 is 12 residues. CDR3 region: CASRTRGEKLFF. The CDR3, as DNA: TGTGCCAGTAGGACTCGGGGCGAAAAACTGTTTTTT.

This clonotype was detected ten times or more. The rearrangement uses TRBV7-8 and TRBJ2-3; TRBD1 matches at 9 bases. Germline CDR1 is SGHVS and CDR2 is FQNEAQ. CDR3 length: 14 residues. After removal of 1 base from V and 4 bases from J, the junction contained 0 bases not matched to a gene. The CDR3 DNA reads as TGTGCCAGCAGCTTAGGACAGGGGGCAGATACGCAGTATTTT. This encodes CASSLGQGADTQYF.

V usage is TRBV5-1 and J usage is TRBJ1-1, with D unresolved. Trimming removed 4 bases from V and 4 bases from J, with 20 bases in between. Germline CDR1 and CDR2: SGHRS and YFSETQ. CDR3 length: 16 residues. DNA for the CDR3: TGCGCCAGCAGCCAAATACAGTCCCTTTACGGCACTGAAGCTTTCTTT. Translated, it gives CASSQIQSLYGTEAFF.

Many counts were recorded for this clonotype. The rearrangement links TRBV7-3 to TRBJ2-1; TRBD2 matches at 8 bases. Germline-derived CDR1 and CDR2 are SGHTA and FQGTGA. CDR3 length: 14 residues. V dropped 2 bases and J dropped 7; count of bases not matched to a gene: 4. CDR3 residues: CASSLRGGHNEQFF. CDR3 DNA: TGTGCCAGCAGCTTACGGGGGGGCCATAATGAGCAGTTCTTC.

The chain has TRBV29-1 and TRBJ2-5; possibly TRBD2 for D (5 bases). V dropped 7 bases and J dropped 2 bases, with 8 bases sitting between them. Germline CDR1 reads SQVTM; CDR2 reads ANQGSEA. This CDR3 has 11 amino acids. The DNA for the CDR3 is TGCAGCGCCCGGACTCAAGAGACCCAGTACTTC. Translated, it gives CSARTQETQYF. The full variable domain, its missing parts supplied by reference TRBV29-1 and TRBJ2-5, is SAVISQKPSRDICQRGTSLTIQCQVDSQVTMMFWYRQQPGQSLTLIATANQGSEATYESGFVIDKFPISRPNLTFSTLTVSNMSPEDSSIYLCSARTQETQYFGPGTRLLVL.

This chain links TRBV11-3 with TRBJ1-6; D remains ambiguous. The CDR3 sequence is 14 residues long. V was shortened by 1 base and J by 4 bases, with 5 bases between the two germline ends. CDR1 and CDR2 from the germline V gene are SGHNT and YENEEA. CDR3 sequence (DNA): TGTGCCAGCAGCTTAGGGGGTTATAATTCACCCCTCCACTTT. It encodes CASSLGGYNSPLHF.

This clonotype has more than one count but fewer than ten. The chain has TRBV20-1 and TRBJ1-2; D unresolved. The CDR3 has 13 residues. Germline CDR1 is DFQATT and CDR2 is SNEGSKA (reference sequence). Trimming took off 2 bases at V and 0 bases at J, with 7 bases between the two ends. The CDR3 bases are TGCAGTGCTAGACTTCAGGCTAACTATGGCTACACCTTC. The encoded protein is CSARLQANYGYTF.

The chain joins TRBV13 to TRBJ2-5; tentative D call: TRBD2 (5 bases). This CDR3 has 16 residues. Trimming removed 3 bases at V and 1 base at J, with 15 bases between. Germline assignment: CDR1 PRHDT and CDR2 FYEKMQ (reference sequence). The CDR3 sequence: CASSFGAEVTQETQYF. The CDR3 nucleotides are TGTGCCAGCAGCTTTGGAGCGGAGGTAACCCAAGAGACCCAGTACTTC.

This clonotype has more than one count but fewer than ten. The rearrangement links TRBV7-9 to TRBJ2-2; TRBD2 matches 11 bases. CDR3 length equals 18 residues. Looked up from germline, CDR1 is SEHNR and CDR2 is FQNEAQ (reference sequence). Trimming took 5 bases from V and 0 from J; bases not matched to a gene: 8. The chain's CDR3 is CASSPPGTSGSNTGELFF. In DNA, the CDR3 is TGTGCCAGCAGCCCACCCGGGACTAGCGGCTCGAACACCGGGGAGCTGTTTTTT.

This clonotype showed up many times. The V call is TRBV27, the J call TRBJ2-3; D is perhaps TRBD2 (5 bases). The CDR3 totals 12 residues. Germline assignment: CDR1 MNHEY and CDR2 SMNVEV (reference sequence). Deletions cut 6 bases from V and 4 bases from J, with 8 bases between. This CDR3 is CASRGLADTQYF. The DNA of the CDR3 is TGTGCCAGCAGAGGACTGGCAGATACGCAGTATTTT.

The chain uses TRBV5-1 and TRBJ1-1, with TRBD1 matching 12 bases. The CDR3 length is 15 residues. Per the germline V gene, CDR1 is SGHRS and CDR2 is YFSETQ. Germline trimming cut 3 bases from V and 4 bases from J; bases unmatched to any gene: 4. The CDR3 sequence: CASSWGQGALTEAFF. DNA of the CDR3: TGCGCCAGCAGCTGGGGACAGGGGGCTCTCACTGAAGCTTTCTTT.

The genes are TRBV6-5 and TRBJ1-2; 7 bases map to TRBD1. The CDR3 length is 17 residues. From germline, CDR1 is MNHEY and CDR2 SVGAGI. Trimming took 5 bases from V and 7 from J; bases not matched to a gene: 19. CDR3 nucleotide sequence: TGTGCCAGCAGTCCAGACTCCGGGACAGTGGGATTTGCTGGCTACACCTTC. This sequence encodes CASSPDSGTVGFAGYTF.

There are many counts of this clonotype. At one boundary the junction diverges from the germline segment, which might be a read error. V usage is TRBV7-8 and J usage is TRBJ1-1; D ambiguous. The CDR3 is made up of 15 amino acids. Germline lookup yields CDR1 SGHVS and CDR2 FQNEAQ. CDR3 sequence: CASKRVNGDNTEAFF. DNA of the CDR3: TGTGCGAGCAAGAGGGTGAACGGGGATAACACTGAAGCTTTCTTT.

In its sample, this clonotype was seen a few times. The rearrangement joins TRBV7-9 to TRBJ1-1; 8 nucleotides line up with TRBD1. Per germline, CDR1 SEHNR and CDR2 FQNEAQ (reference sequence). V was clipped by 8 bases and J by 4 bases; unmatched bases: 9. The CDR3 spans 14 residues. DNA of the CDR3: TGTGCCAGCCAGCTTAGCACAGGGGGCACTGAAGCTTTCTTT. It specifies CASQLSTGGTEAFF. Full variable domain (missing parts from reference TRBV7-9 and TRBJ1-1): DTGVSQNPRHKITKRGQNVTFRCDPISEHNRLYWYRQTLGQGPEFLTYFQNEAQLEKSRLLSDRFSAERPKGSFSTLEIQRTEQGDSAMYLCASQLSTGGTEAFFGQGTRLTVV.

This clonotype has more than one count but fewer than ten. The chain uses TRBV20-1 and TRBJ1-6; D not certain. This CDR3 region has 14 residues. Trimming took 2 bases from V and 6 from J, leaving 11 bases between them. CDR1 and CDR2 from the germline V gene are DFQATT and SNEGSKA (reference sequence). CDR3 sequence reads: CSARSTASNSPLHF. CDR3 nucleotide sequence: TGCAGTGCTAGATCAACTGCGTCTAATTCACCCCTCCACTTT.

J is TRBJ2-3 and V is TRBV2; TRBD2 matches at 7 bases. Germline CDR1 SNHLY, CDR2 FYNNEI. CDR3 length equals 12 residues. J was trimmed by 7 bases and V by 8 bases; bases with no gene match: 6. CDR3 DNA sequence: TGTGCCAGCGTCGGACTAGGATATACGCAGTATTTT. It codes for CASVGLGYTQYF.

The table lists this clonotype with a few counts. This chain links TRBV23-1 with TRBJ1-6; D perhaps matches TRBD1 (5 bases). TRBV23-1 is known as an ORF, though its function is uncertain. The CDR3 is 17 amino acids. V was clipped by 1 base and J by 13 bases, with 23 bases between them. This CDR3 reads CASSQCNQGRDLFPLHF. DNA for the CDR3: TGCGCCAGCAGTCAATGCAACCAGGGACGGGATTTATTTCCCCTCCACTTT.

The chain joins TRBV7-8 to TRBJ2-3; weak D call: TRBD1 (6 bases). This CDR3 is built from 19 residues. Per germline, CDR1 SGHVS and CDR2 FQNEAQ. The V end was cut by 2 bases, the J end by 0 bases, with 21 bases between. The DNA of the CDR3 is TGTGCCAGCAGCTTAAGTCCCCTCGGTAGGGGGAGAAGCACAGATACGCAGTATTTT. Its protein is CASSLSPLGRGRSTDTQYF.

The table lists this clonotype with a few counts. The chain uses TRBV5-1 and TRBJ1-2; TRBD1 aligns across 8 bases. Germline lookup yields CDR1 SGHRS and CDR2 YFSETQ. Trimming at V came to 0 bases and at J to 6 bases, leaving 7 bases not matched to a gene. There are 15 residues in the CDR3. Here the CDR3 reads CASSLGQGRENGYTF. The DNA for the CDR3 is TGCGCCAGCAGCTTGGGACAGGGGAGGGAAAATGGCTACACCTTC.

Ten or more counts support this clonotype. V and J are TRBV3-1 and TRBJ1-4; D is undetermined. The germline V gene encodes CDR1 LGHDT and CDR2 YNNKEL (reference sequence). V was cut by 7 bases and J by 4 bases, with 7 bases left in between. There are 12 residues in the CDR3. The CDR3 spells CASKDINEKLFF. CDR3 bases: TGTGCCAGCAAAGACATTAATGAAAAACTGTTTTTT.

The rearrangement uses TRBV2 and TRBJ1-1; D is unresolved. V was shortened by 4 bases and J by 9 bases, with 9 bases between the two germline ends. The CDR3 covers 11 residues. Germline loops: CDR1 SNHLY, CDR2 FYNNEI. The CDR3, as DNA: TGTGCCAGCAGTGTAACTGGGAAAGCTTTCTTT. This sequence encodes CASSVTGKAFF. Filled out from reference TRBV2 and TRBJ1-1, the complete variable domain reads EPEVTQTPSHQVTQMGQEVILRCVPISNHLYFYWYRQILGQKVEFLVSFYNNEISEKSEIFDDQFSVERPDGSNFTLKIRSTKLEDSAMYFCASSVTGKAFFGQGTRLTVV.